The clone carrying this TCR beta chain was observed at least ten times. The antigen is undetermined. This sample is drawn from a study of T cells in Graves' hyperthyroidism and ophthalmopathy. General observations from the study: Stable hyperthyroidism and ophthalmopathy were separated using 13 V-J signatures.

TCR beta CDR3 regions were amplified from RNA. The HTBI primer set drove a first-round RT-PCR of the TCR CDR3. A single record per CDR3 protein comes from TCRdb applying MiXCR to the multiplex PCR reads. The sample consists of some 250,000 distinct CDR3 sequences, more than 12% of them appearing once. The specimen was blood. The TCR comes from a middle-aged woman with Graves' hyperthyroidism that later progressed to Graves' ophthalmopathy.

The CDR3 DNA reads as TGCAGCGTTGAAGGGAGCACGGGGTCAGTCTCCTACGAGCAGTACTTC. Its translation is CSVEGSTGSVSYEQYF. The chain employs TRBV29-1 and TRBJ2-7, with D possibly matching TRBD2 (5 bases). Trimming removed 1 base at V and 0 bases at J, with 16 bases between. This CDR3 contains 16 residues. In germline, CDR1 is SQVTM, CDR2 ANQGSEA.